This TCR beta chain is drawn from a study of blood T cell repertoires in COVID-19. V lost 10 bases, J lost 5 bases, and 14 bases lay in between. The CDR3 is 13 amino acids. Looked up from germline, CDR1 is MNHEY and CDR2 is SMNVEV (reference sequence). Sequencing was performed with immunoSEQ multiplex PCR; in TCRdb, only in-frame clones are kept and a portion is missing. In the table there are some 310,000 clones, around 89% of which are singletons. Sequencing was performed on peripheral blood. V gene TRBV27 combines with J gene TRBJ2-2; D is tentatively TRBD1 or TRBD2 (5 bases each). This TCR came from a woman between 35 and 50 years old with COVID-19, enrolled during active disease. This CDR3 reads CATRGVVTGELFF. The CDR3 DNA is TGTGCCACCAGAGGGGTAGTAACCGGGGAGCTGTTTTTT.